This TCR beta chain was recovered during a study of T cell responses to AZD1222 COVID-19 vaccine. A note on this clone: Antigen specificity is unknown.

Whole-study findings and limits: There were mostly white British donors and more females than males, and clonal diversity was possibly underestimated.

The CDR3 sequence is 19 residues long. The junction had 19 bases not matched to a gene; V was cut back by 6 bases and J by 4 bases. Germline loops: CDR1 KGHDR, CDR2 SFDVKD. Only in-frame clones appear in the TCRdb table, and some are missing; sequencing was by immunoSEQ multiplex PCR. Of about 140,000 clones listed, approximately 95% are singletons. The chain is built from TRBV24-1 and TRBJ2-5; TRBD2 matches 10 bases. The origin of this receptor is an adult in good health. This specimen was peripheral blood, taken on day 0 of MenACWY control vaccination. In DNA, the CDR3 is TGTGCCACCAGTTGGGGATATGGGGGTAGCGGGAGGAGTCCAGAGACCCAGTACTTC. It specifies CATSWGYGGSGRSPETQYF.